The 19 T cell receptor beta chains reported below all come from one sample, sequenced in a study of PD-1 blockade in classical Hodgkin lymphoma. Measured with immunoSEQ multiplex PCR; TCRdb has only the in-frame clones, and not every one. The table has roughly 51,000 clones, around 76% seen once. Regarding time point: cycle 4 day 1 (C4D1), after around six weeks of nivolumab. Every patient relapsed after autologous stem cell transplantation, and brentuximab vedotin exposure varied. The specimen was peripheral blood mononuclear cells (PBMCs), collected before the fourth cycle of nivolumab. The origin of the receptors is a human donor with classical Hodgkin lymphoma.

The rearrangement links TRBV12-5 to TRBJ1-2; tentatively, D is TRBD1 (5 bases). The CDR3 has 13 amino acids. Germline V gives CDR1 LGHNT, CDR2 FRNRAP. V was cut by 4 bases and J by 1 base, with 7 bases left in between. CDR3 in DNA: TGTGCTAGTGGTTCGGACAATAACTATGGCTACACCTTC. The encoded protein is CASGSDNNYGYTF.

The rearrangement uses TRBV11-2 and TRBJ2-7; D is possibly TRBD2 (5 bases). The CDR3 sequence is 14 residues long. The germline V and J ends were trimmed by 1 base and 3 bases, with 10 bases remaining between them. The germline gives CDR1 SGHAT, CDR2 FQNNGV. In DNA, the CDR3 is TGTGCCAGCAGCTTAGTAGGCGAGGGCTACGAGCAGTACTTC. Translating it yields CASSLVGEGYEQYF.

This clone was seen a few times. The chain employs TRBV5-1 and TRBJ1-2, with D unresolved. With 0 bases removed from V and 1 base from J, the gap between germline ends came to 16 bases. The CDR3 extends over 17 amino acids. Germline V gene lookup returns CDR1 SGHRS and CDR2 YFSETQ. The CDR3 here is CASSLDLPSLFNYGYTF. The DNA of the CDR3 is TGCGCCAGCAGCTTGGACCTACCGTCCCTCTTTAACTATGGCTACACCTTC.

This clone appeared a single time. CDR3: CASSARGSADNEQFF. The CDR3 DNA is TGTGCCAGCAGCGCCCGAGGGTCAGCAGACAATGAGCAGTTCTTC. The chain combines TRBV9 with TRBJ2-1, with D possibly TRBD2 on 5 matching bases. Trimming removed 3 bases from V and 5 bases from J, with 15 bases in between. Germline V gives CDR1 SGDLS, CDR2 YYNGEE. CDR3 length: 15 residues.

This clone is a singleton in its sample. The V gene is TRBV19, the J gene TRBJ1-5; D call uncertain. This CDR3 is built from 13 residues. V was pared by 5 bases and J by 3 bases, with 8 bases between. Germline V gene data show CDR1 as LNHDA and CDR2 as SQIVND (reference sequence). CDR3 loop: CASSGVHNQPQHF. The CDR3 DNA follows: TGTGCCAGTAGTGGGGTTCACAATCAGCCCCAGCATTTT.

The chain has TRBV14 and TRBJ2-1, with D perhaps TRBD1 (5 bases). V dropped 1 base and J dropped 7 bases, with 5 bases sitting between them. The CDR3 runs to 12 residues. Germline CDR1 is SGHDN and CDR2 is FVKESK. In nucleotides, the CDR3 is TGTGCCAGCAGCCAAGCAGGGAATGAGCAGTTCTTC. The encoded protein is CASSQAGNEQFF.

The V and J genes are TRBV28 and TRBJ2-7; 8 bases are shared with TRBD2. V lost 8 bases to trimming and J lost 4 bases; unmatched junction nucleotides: 16. This CDR3 region has 16 residues. Germline CDR1 and CDR2: MDHEN and SYDVKM. The CDR3 here is CASSPLLAAHIYEQYF. CDR3 DNA sequence: TGTGCCAGCTCCCCACTACTAGCGGCCCACATTTACGAGCAGTACTTC.

The rearrangement joins TRBV28 to TRBJ1-2, with D possibly matching TRBD1 (5 bases). The V end was cut by 10 bases, the J end by 8 bases, with 23 bases between. The CDR3 consists of 14 residues. Per the germline V gene, CDR1 is MDHEN and CDR2 is SYDVKM. DNA for the CDR3: TGTGCCATCTCGGCGGAGGGGACTTATGTGGGCTACACCTTC. Protein product: CAISAEGTYVGYTF.

This chain uses TRBV25-1 with TRBJ1-1; D perhaps matches TRBD1 (6 bases). The V end was cut by 0 bases, the J end by 8 bases, with 13 bases between. Germline lookup yields CDR1 MGHDK and CDR2 SYGVNS. The CDR3 is 14 amino acids. DNA for the CDR3: TGTGCCAGCAGTGAATATACTCTCCAGGGGGAAGCTTTCTTT. Translating it yields CASSEYTLQGEAFF.

A note on this clone: In the same sample, other DNA sequences code for this CDR3. The chain joins TRBV11-2 to TRBJ2-3; TRBD2 matches at 8 bases. The CDR3 totals 18 residues. Germline V lookup: CDR1 SGHAT, CDR2 FQNNGV. The V gene end was trimmed by 3 bases and the J gene end by 6 bases; junction bases not matched to a gene: 17. CDR3 coding DNA: TGTGCCAGCAGCTTGGGTACGCTAGCGGGTGGGCCCGGGGATACGCAGTATTTT. This gives the protein CASSLGTLAGGPGDTQYF.

This clone was found once. This chain uses TRBV19 with TRBJ2-2; no reliable D call. The V gene lost 4 bases and the J gene lost 5 bases, with 8 bases spanning the gap. From germline, CDR1 is LNHDA and CDR2 SQIVND (reference sequence). The CDR3 runs 13 residues. The CDR3 nucleotides are TGTGCCAGTAGTAAGTCGCGAACCGGGGAGCTGTTTTTT. Encoded protein: CASSKSRTGELFF.

The V gene is TRBV6-1, the J gene TRBJ2-1, with D possibly matching TRBD2 (5 bases). CDR1 MNHNS and CDR2 SASEGT come from the germline V gene. V lost 4 bases, J lost 0 bases, and 10 bases lay in between. The CDR3 has 15 amino acids. As DNA, the CDR3 is TGTGCCAGCAGTGTAGGGAGTGTCTCCTACAATGAGCAGTTCTTC. Translated: CASSVGSVSYNEQFF.

CDR3 DNA sequence: TGTGCCAGCAGCTTCGGCCTGCGACCAGAGCAGTTCTTC. It encodes CASSFGLRPEQFF. The chain is built from TRBV7-2 and TRBJ2-1; D gene ambiguous. CDR1 and CDR2 (germline): SGHTA, FQGNSA. This CDR3 is 13 amino acids long. Trimming shortened V by 3 bases and J by 10 bases, and 13 bases separated the two germline ends.

A word on this clone: The same CDR3 arises from other DNA sequences in this sample as well. The V and J genes are TRBV25-1 and TRBJ2-7, with a weak D call TRBD2 (5 bases). The V gene's germline CDR1 is MGHDK and CDR2 SYGVNS. The V gene lost 0 bases and the J gene lost 12 bases, with 12 bases spanning the gap. This CDR3 has 12 amino acids. As DNA, the CDR3 is TGTGCCAGCAGTGAATATGTCGGGGTTGCGTACTTC. Its protein product is CASSEYVGVAYF.

The J gene is TRBJ2-7, the V gene TRBV28, with 7 bases that match TRBD2. CDR3 size: 15 residues. V shed 3 bases and J 3 bases; nucleotides not matched to a gene: 8. From germline, CDR1 is MDHEN and CDR2 SYDVKM. The CDR3 coding sequence is TGTGCCAGCAGTTTTGGCGCTAGCGGAAACTACGAGCAGTACTTC. It specifies CASSFGASGNYEQYF.

The V and J genes are TRBV11-3 and TRBJ2-1, with 15 bases lining up with TRBD2. The CDR3 is made up of 16 amino acids. CDR1 and CDR2 (germline): SGHNT, YENEEA. The ends lost 5 bases at V and 11 bases at J; junction bases unmatched: 10. The CDR3 DNA follows: TGTGCCAGCAGCCCTCGAGCTGGGACTAGCGGGAGGAAGCAGTTCTTC. Its protein is CASSPRAGTSGRKQFF.

The chain couples TRBV11-1 to TRBJ1-2, with 9 nucleotides matching TRBD1. CDR1 and CDR2 (germline): SGHAT, FQDESV (reference sequence). J lost 6 bases, V lost 1 base, and 6 bases had no gene match. The CDR3 runs 15 residues. CDR3 in amino acids: CASSLGPDRGHGYTF. The CDR3 region has the DNA TGTGCCAGCAGCTTAGGGCCGGACAGGGGCCATGGCTACACCTTC.

Written as DNA, the CDR3 is TGTGCCAGCAGCTTAGACCAGGGGGCCCCCTATGGCTACACCTTC. Protein sequence: CASSLDQGAPYGYTF. This chain connects TRBV5-4 to TRBJ1-2; 8 bases are shared with TRBD1. Per the germline V gene, CDR1 is SGHNT and CDR2 is YYREEE (reference sequence). V gave up 2 bases and J gave up 4 bases; unmatched junction bases: 7. The CDR3 contains 15 residues.

V usage is TRBV28 and J usage is TRBJ2-7; D not certain. V shed 4 bases and J shed 6 bases, with 16 bases lying between them. Germline CDR1 is MDHEN and CDR2 is SYDVKM. The CDR3 consists of 14 residues. The CDR3: CASSYGPLLIEQYF. DNA for the CDR3: TGTGCCAGCAGTTATGGTCCTCTCCTCATCGAGCAGTACTTC.